Listed below are T cell receptor beta chains from one sample, sequenced in a study of blood T cell repertoires in COVID-19. Repertoires were generated with immunoSEQ multiplex PCR, while TCRdb's copy carries only in-frame clones and drops some. The sample has about 240,000 clones; 84% are singletons. The sample consisted of peripheral blood. Receptors were obtained from a man aged 50-59 years with acute or convalescent COVID-19. CDR3s include the opening cysteine and the closing phenylalanine or tryptophan. Each record gives: V gene, clone size, CDR3 length, J gene, D gene, CDR3 protein, CDR3 DNA. D genes are given only for firm matches. Clone size is given for some rows only: seen once, a few or many times, or a class if the clone is expanded.

v_gene: TRBV7-9; abundance: .; len: 15; j_gene: TRBJ2-7; d_gene: TRBD1; CDR3aa: CASSLYGQGPYEQYF; CDR3nt: TGTGCCAGCAGTCTCTACGGACAGGGTCCCTACGAGCAGTACTTC
v_gene: TRBV10-3; abundance: .; len: 16; j_gene: TRBJ2-7; d_gene: TRBD1; CDR3aa: CAISDPTDRGIYEQYF; CDR3nt: TGTGCCATCAGTGACCCGACGGACAGGGGGATCTACGAGCAGTACTTC
v_gene: TRBV6-5; abundance: .; len: 15; j_gene: TRBJ1-3; d_gene: .; CDR3aa: CASSYWAGSGNTIYF; CDR3nt: TGTGCCAGCAGTTATTGGGCAGGGTCTGGAAACACCATATATTTT
v_gene: TRBV10-2; abundance: .; len: 17; j_gene: TRBJ1-6; d_gene: .; CDR3aa: CASSESGTERYNSPLHF; CDR3nt: TGCGCCAGCAGTGAGTCTGGCACCGAAAGATATAATTCACCCCTCCACTTT
v_gene: TRBV6-6; abundance: .; len: 15; j_gene: TRBJ2-7; d_gene: TRBD1; CDR3aa: CASSTGTVNSYEQYF; CDR3nt: TGTGCCAGCAGTACCGGGACAGTAAACTCCTACGAGCAGTACTTC
v_gene: TRBV18; abundance: once; len: 13; j_gene: TRBJ2-3; d_gene: .; CDR3aa: CASSPSSSDTQYF; CDR3nt: TGTGCCAGCTCACCATCTTCTTCAGATACGCAGTATTTT
v_gene: TRBV20-1; abundance: .; len: 11; j_gene: TRBJ2-1; d_gene: TRBD2; CDR3aa: CSASSGHQGFF; CDR3nt: TGCAGTGCTTCTAGCGGCCACCAGGGGTTCTTC
v_gene: TRBV9; abundance: .; len: 16; j_gene: TRBJ2-7; d_gene: TRBD1; CDR3aa: CASSASDFTGAYEQYF; CDR3nt: TGTGCCAGCAGCGCTTCGGATTTTACAGGGGCCTACGAGCAGTACTTC
v_gene: TRBV7-9; abundance: .; len: 14; j_gene: TRBJ1-2; d_gene: TRBD1; CDR3aa: CASSDRGTGDYYTF; CDR3nt: TGTGCCAGCAGCGATCGCGGGACAGGGGATTACTACACCTTC
v_gene: TRBV11-2; abundance: .; len: 16; j_gene: TRBJ1-6; d_gene: .; CDR3aa: CASSLLRDSYNSPLHF; CDR3nt: TGTGCCAGCAGCTTACTCAGGGACTCCTATAATTCACCCCTCCACTTT
v_gene: TRBV2; abundance: .; len: 15; j_gene: TRBJ1-4; d_gene: TRBD1; CDR3aa: CASSDWQGANEKLFF; CDR3nt: TGTGCCAGCAGTGATTGGCAGGGGGCTAATGAAAAACTGTTTTTT
v_gene: TRBV19; abundance: .; len: 15; j_gene: TRBJ2-7; d_gene: TRBD2; CDR3aa: CASSRTSGGPYEQYF; CDR3nt: TGTGCCAGTAGTAGGACTAGCGGGGGGCCCTACGAGCAGTACTTC
v_gene: TRBV5-6; abundance: .; len: 13; j_gene: TRBJ1-2; d_gene: .; CDR3aa: CASSLTHRDGYTF; CDR3nt: TGTGCCAGCAGCTTGACACACAGGGATGGCTACACCTTC
v_gene: TRBV4-1; abundance: once; len: 16; j_gene: TRBJ2-5; d_gene: TRBD2; CDR3aa: CASRKLAGEYQETQYF; CDR3nt: TGCGCCAGCAGGAAGCTAGCGGGAGAGTACCAAGAGACCCAGTACTTC
v_gene: TRBV20-1; abundance: once; len: 11; j_gene: TRBJ2-7; d_gene: TRBD2; CDR3aa: CTVGGSYEQYF; CDR3nt: TGCACGGTTGGCGGGAGCTACGAGCAGTACTTC
v_gene: TRBV5-8; abundance: many; len: 14; j_gene: TRBJ1-1; d_gene: .; CDR3aa: CASSPLDSNTEAFF; CDR3nt: TGTGCCAGCAGCCCCCTCGACAGCAACACTGAAGCTTTCTTT
v_gene: TRBV2; abundance: .; len: 14; j_gene: TRBJ2-7; d_gene: TRBD1; CDR3aa: CASRPGQGAFEQYF; CDR3nt: TGTGCCAGCAGGCCGGGACAGGGGGCCTTCGAGCAGTACTTC
v_gene: TRBV5-1; abundance: once; len: 14; j_gene: TRBJ2-3; d_gene: .; CDR3aa: CASSTGGGEDTQYF; CDR3nt: TGCGCCAGCAGCACCGGAGGAGGAGAAGATACGCAGTATTTT
v_gene: TRBV9; abundance: .; len: 13; j_gene: TRBJ1-5; d_gene: .; CDR3aa: CASSVSANQPQHF; CDR3nt: TGTGCCAGCAGCGTGTCCGCGAATCAGCCCCAGCATTTT
v_gene: TRBV18; abundance: .; len: 13; j_gene: TRBJ1-6; d_gene: .; CDR3aa: CASSPQDTETLHF; CDR3nt: TGTGCCAGCTCACCACAAGACACGGAAACGCTCCACTTT
v_gene: TRBV7-2; abundance: .; len: 16; j_gene: TRBJ2-2; d_gene: TRBD2; CDR3aa: CASSWTSAGNTGELFF; CDR3nt: TGTGCCAGCAGCTGGACTAGCGCCGGGAACACCGGGGAGCTGTTTTTT
v_gene: TRBV5-5; abundance: .; len: 15; j_gene: TRBJ2-5; d_gene: .; CDR3aa: CASSPHGEYQETQYF; CDR3nt: TGTGCCAGCAGCCCCCACGGGGAGTACCAAGAGACCCAGTACTTC
v_gene: TRBV6-5; abundance: .; len: 15; j_gene: TRBJ1-2; d_gene: TRBD1; CDR3aa: CASSSLGTGGNGYTF; CDR3nt: TGTGCCAGCAGTTCCCTGGGGACAGGGGGCAATGGCTACACCTTC
v_gene: TRBV5-1; abundance: .; len: 15; j_gene: TRBJ2-1; d_gene: TRBD2; CDR3aa: CASSLSAGDFNEQFF; CDR3nt: TGCGCCAGCAGCTTGTCTGCGGGAGATTTCAATGAGCAGTTCTTC
v_gene: TRBV27; abundance: .; len: 12; j_gene: TRBJ2-7; d_gene: .; CDR3aa: CASSLRGSSTYF; CDR3nt: TGTGCCAGCAGTTTAAGAGGGTCCAGCACGTACTTC
v_gene: TRBV6-5; abundance: .; len: 15; j_gene: TRBJ1-5; d_gene: .; CDR3aa: CASSSLGGSRQPQHF; CDR3nt: TGTGCCAGCAGCTCCCTGGGGGGGAGCCGCCAGCCCCAGCATTTT
v_gene: TRBV14; abundance: .; len: 21; j_gene: TRBJ2-7; d_gene: .; CDR3aa: CASSQVGQGSSRGLVPYEQYF; CDR3nt: TGTGCCAGCAGCCAAGTGGGTCAGGGGAGTTCGCGAGGTCTCGTTCCTTACGAGCAGTACTTC
v_gene: TRBV11-2; abundance: few; len: 16; j_gene: TRBJ1-6; d_gene: .; CDR3aa: CASSLGSRTLYSPLHF; CDR3nt: TGTGCCAGCAGCTTAGGGAGCAGGACACTTTATTCACCCCTCCACTTT
v_gene: TRBV4-1; abundance: .; len: 14; j_gene: TRBJ1-2; d_gene: .; CDR3aa: CASSLGPDTYGYTF; CDR3nt: TGCGCCAGCAGCCTCGGGCCGGACACTTATGGCTACACCTTC
v_gene: TRBV5-4; abundance: .; len: 16; j_gene: TRBJ1-2; d_gene: .; CDR3aa: CASSLEAGNSNDGYTF; CDR3nt: TGTGCCAGCAGCTTGGAGGCCGGGAATTCAAATGATGGCTACACCTTC
v_gene: TRBV30; abundance: .; len: 14; j_gene: TRBJ2-2; d_gene: .; CDR3aa: CAWSAVRGLGELFF; CDR3nt: TGTGCCTGGAGTGCGGTCAGGGGTCTCGGGGAGCTGTTTTTT
v_gene: TRBV7-2; abundance: .; len: 17; j_gene: TRBJ1-1; d_gene: .; CDR3aa: CASSLSWGQGENTEAFF; CDR3nt: TGTGCCAGCAGCTTGTCCTGGGGTCAAGGGGAGAACACTGAAGCTTTCTTT
v_gene: TRBV7-9; abundance: .; len: 13; j_gene: TRBJ1-1; d_gene: .; CDR3aa: CASSFGDFTEAFF; CDR3nt: TGTGCCAGCAGCTTCGGGGACTTTACTGAAGCTTTCTTT
v_gene: TRBV5-5; abundance: .; len: 13; j_gene: TRBJ2-5; d_gene: .; CDR3aa: CASSLGGEETQYF; CDR3nt: TGTGCCAGCAGCCTGGGCGGGGAGGAGACCCAGTACTTC
v_gene: TRBV10-3; abundance: .; len: 12; j_gene: TRBJ2-3; d_gene: TRBD1; CDR3aa: CATNRGTDTQYF; CDR3nt: TGTGCCACCAACAGGGGAACCGATACGCAGTATTTT
v_gene: TRBV23-1; abundance: .; len: 18; j_gene: TRBJ2-5; d_gene: TRBD2; CDR3aa: CASSQSCLAGKSFETQYF; CDR3nt: TGCGCCAGCAGTCAATCGTGCCTAGCGGGAAAATCGTTCGAGACCCAGTACTTC
v_gene: TRBV3-1/TRBV3-2; abundance: .; len: 17; j_gene: TRBJ2-1; d_gene: .; CDR3aa: CASSRRGAGTNYNEQFF; CDR3nt: TGTGCCAGCAGCCGAAGGGGGGCGGGGACTAACTACAATGAGCAGTTCTTC
v_gene: TRBV9; abundance: .; len: 15; j_gene: TRBJ2-1; d_gene: .; CDR3aa: CASSPVGKSYNEQFF; CDR3nt: TGTGCCAGCAGCCCCGTGGGCAAGTCCTACAATGAGCAGTTCTTC
v_gene: TRBV18; abundance: .; len: 13; j_gene: TRBJ1-1; d_gene: .; CDR3aa: CASLGVVDTEAFF; CDR3nt: TGTGCCAGCTTAGGAGTTGTTGACACTGAAGCTTTCTTT
v_gene: TRBV5-1; abundance: .; len: 15; j_gene: TRBJ1-6; d_gene: .; CDR3aa: CASSLAGELSSPLHF; CDR3nt: TGCGCCAGCAGCTTGGCGGGGGAACTCTCGTCACCCCTCCACTTT
v_gene: TRBV29-1; abundance: .; len: 13; j_gene: TRBJ1-1; d_gene: .; CDR3aa: CSVGGRGVAEAFF; CDR3nt: TGCAGCGTTGGGGGCAGGGGTGTCGCTGAAGCTTTCTTT
v_gene: TRBV28; abundance: .; len: 14; j_gene: TRBJ2-7; d_gene: TRBD1; CDR3aa: CASSLGQAAEEQYF; CDR3nt: TGTGCCAGCAGTTTAGGACAGGCGGCCGAGGAGCAGTACTTC
v_gene: TRBV5-1; abundance: once; len: 16; j_gene: TRBJ2-7; d_gene: TRBD1; CDR3aa: CASSSGGQGVSYEQYF; CDR3nt: TGCGCCAGCAGCAGCGGAGGACAGGGGGTCTCCTACGAGCAGTACTTC
v_gene: TRBV28; abundance: .; len: 15; j_gene: TRBJ2-2; d_gene: .; CDR3aa: CASSLLGSGTGELFF; CDR3nt: TGTGCCAGCAGTTTACTCGGCTCGGGCACCGGGGAGCTGTTTTTT
v_gene: TRBV9; abundance: once; len: 13; j_gene: TRBJ1-2; d_gene: .; CDR3aa: CASSVRQGYGYTF; CDR3nt: TGTGCCAGCAGCGTAAGGCAGGGTTATGGCTACACCTTC
v_gene: TRBV9; abundance: .; len: 12; j_gene: TRBJ1-2; d_gene: TRBD1; CDR3aa: CASSADRGGYTF; CDR3nt: TGTGCCAGCAGCGCGGACAGGGGTGGCTACACCTTC
v_gene: TRBV19; abundance: .; len: 14; j_gene: TRBJ1-2; d_gene: .; CDR3aa: CASTKMRGPGGYTF; CDR3nt: TGTGCCAGTACGAAGATGCGGGGGCCAGGCGGCTACACCTTC
v_gene: TRBV19; abundance: .; len: 15; j_gene: TRBJ2-3; d_gene: TRBD1; CDR3aa: CASTVTGGNSDTQYF; CDR3nt: TGTGCCAGTACTGTGACAGGGGGCAATTCAGATACGCAGTATTTT
v_gene: TRBV5-4; abundance: .; len: 15; j_gene: TRBJ2-2; d_gene: .; CDR3aa: CASSPNRGNTGELFF; CDR3nt: TGTGCCAGCAGCCCCAATAGGGGGAACACCGGGGAGCTGTTTTTT
v_gene: TRBV27; abundance: .; len: 16; j_gene: TRBJ2-6; d_gene: .; CDR3aa: CASSLSRTAGANVLTF; CDR3nt: TGTGCCAGCAGTTTATCACGGACAGCTGGGGCCAACGTCCTGACTTTC
v_gene: TRBV9; abundance: many; len: 16; j_gene: TRBJ2-7; d_gene: TRBD1; CDR3aa: CASSASGTGVPYEQYF; CDR3nt: TGTGCCAGCAGCGCCTCCGGGACAGGGGTCCCCTACGAGCAGTACTTC
v_gene: TRBV7-7; abundance: .; len: 15; j_gene: TRBJ2-1; d_gene: TRBD2; CDR3aa: CASSLDAGGPDEQFF; CDR3nt: TGTGCTAGCAGCTTAGACGCGGGGGGGCCTGATGAGCAGTTCTTC
v_gene: TRBV5-1; abundance: .; len: 15; j_gene: TRBJ2-7; d_gene: .; CDR3aa: CASRPRGEGDNEQYF; CDR3nt: TGCGCCAGCAGACCCAGGGGAGAGGGTGACAACGAGCAGTACTTC